This T cell receptor beta chain appears in the sequencing data of a study of post-analysis software for immune sequencing data. This clonotype was observed once. Its antigen is still unknown. Study results and limitations: Diversity measured as normalized Chao1 was significantly lower in multiple sclerosis patients than in controls. Samples sharing a preparation batch grouped tightly together when assessed by F measure. When patients were compared with controls, about five TRBV segments were more frequent, TRBV5-6, TRBV5-1 and TRBV20-1 among them.

Each TCR beta cDNA library carried unique molecular identifiers. Input amounts of roughly 0.85 to 10 million T cells were used. These gave 500,000 or so cDNA molecules, so each molecule approximated one T cell. MiXCR, applied by TCRdb to the PCR reads, yields one record per CDR3 protein. The repertoire holds about 770,000 distinct CDR3 sequences, around 45% seen once, with roughly 5% in the top ten. The length of the CDR3 is 16 residues. Germline CDR1 and CDR2: SGHTA and FQGNSA. Trimming removed 0 bases from V and 11 bases from J, with 22 bases in between. J is TRBJ2-5 and V is TRBV7-2; D may correspond to TRBD1 or TRBD2 (5 bases each). The sample was blood. The sequence came from a girl under 18 with multiple sclerosis. CDR3 nucleotides: TGTGCCAGCAGCTTAGCGATAGTTGGGGGACGGGATGAGCAGTACTTC. Translation gives CASSLAIVGGRDEQYF.